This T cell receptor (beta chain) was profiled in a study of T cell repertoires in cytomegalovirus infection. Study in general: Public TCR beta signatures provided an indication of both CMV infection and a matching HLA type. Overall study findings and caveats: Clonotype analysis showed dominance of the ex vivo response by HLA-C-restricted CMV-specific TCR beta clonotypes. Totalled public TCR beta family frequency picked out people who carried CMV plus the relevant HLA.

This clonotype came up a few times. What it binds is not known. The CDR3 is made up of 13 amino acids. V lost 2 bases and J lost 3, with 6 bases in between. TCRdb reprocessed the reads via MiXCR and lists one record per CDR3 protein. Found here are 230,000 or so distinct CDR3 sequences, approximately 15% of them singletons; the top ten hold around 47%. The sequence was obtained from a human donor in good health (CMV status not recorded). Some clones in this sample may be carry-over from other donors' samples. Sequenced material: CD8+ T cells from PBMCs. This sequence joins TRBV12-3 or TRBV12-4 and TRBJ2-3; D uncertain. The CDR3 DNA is TGTGCCAGCAGTTTATCTGCGACAGATACGCAGTATTTT. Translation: CASSLSATDTQYF.